The 23 T cell receptor beta chains below come from one sample, sequenced in a study of blood T cell repertoires in COVID-19. Libraries were prepared by immunoSEQ multiplex PCR; TCRdb keeps only in-frame clonotypes and omits some of them. The data show some 150,000 clones, about 90% seen once. Input material: PBMCs or T cells enriched from blood (not recorded which). The receptor set was obtained from a human donor with acute COVID-19. The donor label of this sample is uncertain.

Here the CDR3 DNA reads TGTGCCAGCAGCCGACAGGGGAACACTGAAGCTTTCTTT. Its translation is CASSRQGNTEAFF. The J gene is TRBJ1-1, the V gene TRBV7-8; 7 positions agree with TRBD1. Germline assignment: CDR1 SGHVS and CDR2 FQNEAQ. The CDR3 sequence is 13 residues long. With V trimmed by 5 bases and J by 1 base, 1 base remained unmatched.

J is TRBJ2-7 and V is TRBV5-4; the match to TRBD1 covers 7 bases. The V and J ends lost 7 bases and 6 bases, in that order; junction bases with no gene match: 10. Germline V CDR1 and CDR2: SGHNT, YYREEE (reference sequence). This CDR3 is built from 13 residues. Written as DNA, the CDR3 is TGTGCCAGCCAGACAGGGATCGGTGGCGAGCAGTACTTC. Its protein is CASQTGIGGEQYF.

V usage is TRBV4-2 and J usage is TRBJ2-7, with 8 bases matching TRBD1. This CDR3 has 14 amino acids. V gave up 0 bases and J gave up 2 bases; unmatched junction bases: 0. Germline V gene sequence: CDR1 LGHNA, CDR2 YNFKEQ. For the CDR3, the DNA is TGTGCCAGCAGCCAAGACAGGGGGCCCTACGAGCAGTACTTC. As protein: CASSQDRGPYEQYF.

This clone has just one count. The chain has TRBV27 and TRBJ2-2; 12 bases map to TRBD2. CDR3 length: 16 residues. Germline trimming cut 6 bases from V and 0 bases from J; bases unmatched to any gene: 2. Germline V lookup: CDR1 MNHEY, CDR2 SMNVEV (reference sequence). The CDR3 region is CASSWTSGTNTGELFF. DNA for the CDR3: TGTGCCAGCAGCTGGACTAGCGGGACGAACACCGGGGAGCTGTTTTTT.

In this sample, this clone turned up once. The rearrangement links TRBV16 to TRBJ2-5, with a weak D call TRBD2 (6 bases). The germline V and J ends were trimmed by 3 bases and 1 base, with 9 bases remaining between them. The CDR3 is made up of 14 amino acids. Per germline, CDR1 KGHSY and CDR2 FQNENV. CDR3 sequence: CASSQRGLQETQYF. For the CDR3, the DNA is TGTGCCAGCAGCCAGAGGGGACTCCAAGAGACCCAGTACTTC.

J is TRBJ1-1 and V is TRBV5-4; D is ambiguous. This CDR3 is 13 amino acids long. Germline lookup yields CDR1 SGHNT and CDR2 YYREEE (reference sequence). The V and J ends lost 4 bases and 5 bases respectively, with 12 bases between them. CDR3: CASSPTEGTEAFF. CDR3 nucleotide sequence: TGTGCCAGCAGCCCTACTGAGGGAACTGAAGCTTTCTTT. Full variable domain (rest looked up from reference TRBV5-4 and TRBJ1-1): ETGVTQSPTHLIKTRGQQVTLRCSSQSGHNTVSWYQQALGQGPQFIFQYYREEENGRGNFPPRFSGLQFPNYSSELNVNALELDDSALYLCASSPTEGTEAFFGQGTRLTVV.

This rearrangement joins TRBV7-8 to TRBJ1-4, with D tentatively TRBD1 (6 bases). Trimming cost V 4 bases and J 8 bases, with 20 bases left between them. Germline CDR1 and CDR2: SGHVS and FQNEAQ. The CDR3 is made up of 16 amino acids. The chain's CDR3 is CASSSPLTGQREKLFF. CDR3 coding DNA: TGTGCCAGCAGCTCCCCCCTCACAGGACAGAGAGAAAAACTGTTTTTT.

This chain links TRBV7-9 with TRBJ2-3; 11 bases align to TRBD2. Losses at the gene ends were 5 bases for V and 6 bases for J; bases not matched to a gene: 7. The CDR3 length is 15 residues. The V gene's germline CDR1 is SEHNR and CDR2 FQNEAQ (reference sequence). CDR3 sequence (DNA): TGTGCCAGCAGCCTGGTGTCTAGCGGGGGGGATACGCAGTATTTT. Amino acid sequence: CASSLVSSGGDTQYF.

The chain uses TRBV5-5 and TRBJ1-2, with 7 positions matching TRBD1. J was trimmed by 1 base and V by 5 bases; bases with no gene match: 8. Germline V lookup: CDR1 SGHKS, CDR2 YYEKEE (reference sequence). The CDR3 runs 15 residues. The CDR3 spells CASRADRKLNYGYTF. In DNA form, the CDR3 reads TGTGCCAGCAGAGCGGACAGGAAACTTAACTATGGCTACACCTTC. The whole variable domain, remainder taken from reference TRBV5-5 and TRBJ1-2, is DAGVTQSPTHLIKTRGQQVTLRCSPISGHKSVSWYQQVLGQGPQFIFQYYEKEERGRGNFPDRFSARQFPNYSSELNVNALLLGDSALYLCASRADRKLNYGYTFGSGTRLTVV.

This clone was recorded once. The V call is TRBV9, the J call TRBJ2-7, with D perhaps matching TRBD1 (5 bases). The CDR3 is 14 amino acids. V was pared by 0 bases and J by 2 bases, with 9 bases between. Looked up from germline, CDR1 is SGDLS and CDR2 is YYNGEE. The CDR3 DNA reads TGTGCCAGCAGCGTAGGGGGCCAGACCTACGAGCAGTACTTC. This gives the protein CASSVGGQTYEQYF.

The chain employs TRBV7-9 and TRBJ2-7; D unclear. Trimming shortened V by 3 bases and J by 3 bases, and 6 bases separated the two germline ends. Germline V gives CDR1 SEHNR, CDR2 FQNEAQ (reference sequence). The CDR3 consists of 12 residues. CDR3 DNA: TGTGCCAGCAGCTTCTATAACTACGAGCAGTACTTC. Its translation: CASSFYNYEQYF.

The chain recombines TRBV4-3 with TRBJ1-2, with no clear D. CDR1 LGHNA and CDR2 YSLEER come from the germline V gene. Trimming pared 0 bases from V and 5 bases from J, leaving 13 bases between. The CDR3 runs 15 residues. The CDR3 sequence is CASSQDSRAEYGYTF. CDR3 nucleotides: TGCGCCAGCAGCCAAGATTCGAGGGCTGAATATGGCTACACCTTC.

The chain joins TRBV18 to TRBJ2-5; 7 bases align to TRBD1. CDR1 is KGHSH, CDR2 LQKENI, per germline. The CDR3 is made up of 13 amino acids. V dropped 3 bases and J dropped 5; count of bases not matched to a gene: 3. The CDR3 coding sequence is TGTGCCAGCTCACCCGACAGGGATGAGACCCAGTACTTC. Its translation is CASSPDRDETQYF.

J is TRBJ2-1 and V is TRBV11-2; 8 nucleotides line up with TRBD1. V lost 6 bases, J lost 9 bases, and 7 bases stayed unmatched. CDR3 length: 13 amino acids. Germline V gene lookup returns CDR1 SGHAT and CDR2 FQNNGV. As DNA, the CDR3 is TGTGCCAGCAGGAACCCGGGGACAGGTGAGCAGTTCTTC. It is translated as CASRNPGTGEQFF.

This clone was counted once. V gene TRBV7-9 combines with J gene TRBJ2-7, with D perhaps TRBD2 (5 bases). V was shortened by 10 bases and J by 2 bases, with 21 bases between the two germline ends. Germline assignment: CDR1 SEHNR and CDR2 FQNEAQ (reference sequence). The CDR3 loop spans 15 amino acids. In nucleotides, the CDR3 is TGTGCCACCGGAGTGGAGGCAGAGAACCCCTACGAGCAGTACTTC. This gives the protein CATGVEAENPYEQYF.

This chain connects TRBV18 to TRBJ2-1; 10 nucleotides match TRBD2. The germline gives CDR1 KGHSH, CDR2 LQKENI. V dropped 1 base and J dropped 9; count of bases not matched to a gene: 6. CDR3 length: 15 residues. The DNA for the CDR3 is TGTGCCAGCTCACCACGAAGCGGGGGGGCGGCTGAGCAGTTCTTC. This encodes CASSPRSGGAAEQFF.

The V gene is TRBV23-1, the J gene TRBJ2-4; tentative D call: TRBD1 (5 bases). TRBV23-1 qualifies as an ORF whose function is uncertain. The CDR3 spans 16 residues. V lost 2 bases to trimming and J lost 0 bases, with 11 bases between them. This CDR3 reads CASSQPGKLAKNIQYF. CDR3 DNA: TGCGCCAGCAGTCAACCAGGGAAATTAGCCAAAAACATTCAGTACTTC.

The chain has TRBV7-9 and TRBJ2-6; 9 bases map to TRBD2. The CDR3 is 18 residues long. J gave up 0 bases and V 3 bases, and 6 bases lay outside the gene matches. In germline, CDR1 is SEHNR, CDR2 FQNEAQ (reference sequence). CDR3 region: CASSFALAGNSGANVLTF. The CDR3 bases are TGTGCCAGCAGCTTTGCACTAGCGGGTAACTCTGGGGCCAACGTCCTGACTTTC.

This clone was picked up one time. The rearrangement uses TRBV3-1 (or the pseudogene TRBV3-2) and TRBJ2-5; D is perhaps TRBD1 (5 bases). Germline CDR1 reads LGHDT; CDR2 reads YNNKEL (reference sequence). Trimming took off 5 bases at V and 0 bases at J, with 7 bases between the two ends. The CDR3 totals 13 residues. The CDR3: CASSFRDQETQYF. The DNA for the CDR3 is TGTGCCAGCAGCTTCAGGGACCAAGAGACCCAGTACTTC.

The genes are TRBV2 and TRBJ2-5; 9 nucleotides line up with TRBD1. This CDR3 has 12 amino acids. The junction had 1 base not matched to a gene; V was cut back by 7 bases and J by 4 bases. The germline CDR1 and CDR2 sequences are SNHLY and FYNNEI. CDR3 bases: TGTGCCAGCATGGGACAGGGAGAGACCCAGTACTTC. Its translation: CASMGQGETQYF.

This clone was seen a single time. The rearrangement joins TRBV9 to TRBJ2-7, with 10 bases lining up with TRBD1. The J segment lost 4 bases and the V segment lost 3 bases, leaving 7 bases of the junction unmatched. The CDR3 is 15 amino acids. Per the germline V gene, CDR1 is SGDLS and CDR2 is YYNGEE. Written as DNA, the CDR3 is TGTGCCAGCAGCGCGCAACCGGGACAGGGGTACGAGCAGTACTTC. It codes for CASSAQPGQGYEQYF.

The rearrangement joins TRBV19 to TRBJ1-2, with D possibly TRBD1 on 5 matching bases. CDR1 and CDR2 from the germline V gene are LNHDA and SQIVND (reference sequence). The V and J ends lost 0 bases and 4 bases respectively, with 15 bases between them. The CDR3 runs 16 residues. For the CDR3, the DNA is TGTGCCAGTAGTATAGATGGCAGGGATCTCCGCTATGGCTACACCTTC. Translation: CASSIDGRDLRYGYTF.

The V and J genes are TRBV2 and TRBJ1-1; D is ambiguous. Per the germline V gene, CDR1 is SNHLY and CDR2 is FYNNEI. The CDR3 length is 14 residues. Trimming cost V 4 bases and J 1 base, with 10 bases left between them. The CDR3 is CASSGLTPNTEAFF. CDR3 sequence (DNA): TGTGCCAGCAGTGGGCTGACTCCGAACACTGAAGCTTTCTTT.